This T cell receptor beta chain was identified in a study of blood T cell repertoires in COVID-19. Overall study: The United States, Italy and Spain were the sources of the acute and convalescent COVID-19 samples. The analysed material was cDNA or gDNA that came from T cells, B-cell-depleted T cells, or PBMCs.

The CDR3 loop spans 18 amino acids. Trimming took off 4 bases at V and 0 bases at J, with 21 bases between the two ends. In germline, CDR1 is LNHDA, CDR2 SQIVND (reference sequence). As handled by the study authors: Quantification of nucleated cells was approximated via reference gene primer amplification. Sequencing was performed with immunoSEQ multiplex PCR; in TCRdb, only in-frame clones are kept and a portion is missing. V and J calls and clone size follow that table, whereas D and trimming were derived from the DNA. The profile covers some 170,000 clones, with about 91% appearing a single time and around 3.9% taken by the ten largest.

The V and J genes are TRBV19 and TRBJ2-5, with D perhaps matching TRBD1 (6 bases). The specimen sequenced was peripheral blood. The clonotype comes from a woman aged 60-75 years who had recovered from COVID-19. CDR3 nucleotide sequence: TGTGCCAGTAGTACCTCGCTCTTCGGGACACAGTACCAAGAGACCCAGTACTTC. Its translation: CASSTSLFGTQYQETQYF.